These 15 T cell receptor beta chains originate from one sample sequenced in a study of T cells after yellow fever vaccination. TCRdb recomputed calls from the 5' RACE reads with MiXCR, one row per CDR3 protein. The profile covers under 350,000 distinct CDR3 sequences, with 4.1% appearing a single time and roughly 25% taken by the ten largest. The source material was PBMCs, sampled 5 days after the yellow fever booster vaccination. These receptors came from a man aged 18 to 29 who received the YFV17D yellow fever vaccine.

This chain's CDR3 is CASSRRRWTNYGYTF. The CDR3 region has the DNA TGTGCCAGCAGCCGACGGAGATGGACCAACTATGGCTACACCTTC. The chain uses TRBV3-1 and TRBJ1-2; D ambiguous. V shed 4 bases and J shed 2 bases, with 14 bases lying between them. The CDR3 is 15 residues long. Germline V gene sequence: CDR1 LGHDT, CDR2 YNNKEL (reference sequence). Full variable domain (remainder filled in from reference TRBV3-1 and TRBJ1-2): DTAVSQTPKYLVTQMGNDKSIKCEQNLGHDTMYWYKQDSKKFLKIMFSYNNKELIINETVPNRFSPKSPDKAHLNLHINSLELGDSAVYFCASSRRRWTNYGYTFGSGTRLTVV.

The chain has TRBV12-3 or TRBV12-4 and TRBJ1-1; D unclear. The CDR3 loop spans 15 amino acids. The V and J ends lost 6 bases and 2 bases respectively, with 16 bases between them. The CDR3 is CASRIARQPNTEAFF. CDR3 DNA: TGTGCCAGCAGAATCGCCAGGCAACCCAACACTGAAGCTTTCTTT.

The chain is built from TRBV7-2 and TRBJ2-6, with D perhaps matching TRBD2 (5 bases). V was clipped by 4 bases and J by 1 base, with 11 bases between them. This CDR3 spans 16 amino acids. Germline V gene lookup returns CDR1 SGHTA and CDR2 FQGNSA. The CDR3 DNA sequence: TGTGCCAGCAGCTACGGGGTTGGGTCTGGGGCCAACGTCCTGACTTTC. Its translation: CASSYGVGSGANVLTF.

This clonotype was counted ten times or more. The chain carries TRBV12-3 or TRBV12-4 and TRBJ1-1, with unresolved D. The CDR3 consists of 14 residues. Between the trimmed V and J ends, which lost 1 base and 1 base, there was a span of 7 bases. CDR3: CASSLVRENTEAFF. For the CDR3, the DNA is TGTGCCAGCAGTTTAGTAAGAGAGAACACTGAAGCTTTCTTT.

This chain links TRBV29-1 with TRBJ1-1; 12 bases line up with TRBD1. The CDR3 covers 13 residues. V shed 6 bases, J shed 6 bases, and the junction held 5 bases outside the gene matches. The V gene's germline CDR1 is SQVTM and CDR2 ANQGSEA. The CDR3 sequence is CSVGDRGPPEAFF. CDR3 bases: TGCAGCGTGGGGGACAGGGGGCCTCCTGAAGCTTTCTTT.

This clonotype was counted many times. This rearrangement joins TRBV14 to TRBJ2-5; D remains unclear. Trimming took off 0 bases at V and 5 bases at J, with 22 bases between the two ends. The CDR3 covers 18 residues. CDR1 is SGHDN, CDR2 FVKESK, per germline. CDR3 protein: CASSQDPPGVAIVETQYF. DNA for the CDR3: TGTGCCAGCAGCCAAGACCCCCCTGGGGTAGCCATAGTGGAGACCCAGTACTTC.

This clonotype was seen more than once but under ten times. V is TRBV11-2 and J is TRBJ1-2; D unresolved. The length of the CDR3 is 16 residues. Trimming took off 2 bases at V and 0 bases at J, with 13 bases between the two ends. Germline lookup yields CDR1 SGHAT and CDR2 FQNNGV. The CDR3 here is CASSLTGQTTNYGYTF. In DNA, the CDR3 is TGTGCCAGCAGCTTAACTGGCCAGACAACTAACTATGGCTACACCTTC. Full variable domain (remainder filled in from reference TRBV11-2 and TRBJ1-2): EAGVAQSPRYKIIEKRQSVAFWCNPISGHATLYWYQQILGQGPKLLIQFQNNGVVDDSQLPKDRFSAERLKGVDSTLKIQPAKLEDSAVYLCASSLTGQTTNYGYTFGSGTRLTVV.

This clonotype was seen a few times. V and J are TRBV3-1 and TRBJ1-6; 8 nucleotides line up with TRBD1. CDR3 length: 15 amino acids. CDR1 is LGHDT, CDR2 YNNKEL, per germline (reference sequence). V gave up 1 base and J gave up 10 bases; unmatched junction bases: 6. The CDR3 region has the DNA TGTGCCAGCAGCCAAGGCGGCAGGGGGCGATCACCCCTCCACTTT. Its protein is CASSQGGRGRSPLHF.

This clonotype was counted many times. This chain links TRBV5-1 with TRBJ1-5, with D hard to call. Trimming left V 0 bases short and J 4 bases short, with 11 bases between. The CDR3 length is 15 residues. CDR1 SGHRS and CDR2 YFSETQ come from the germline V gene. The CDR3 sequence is CASSLDGRENQPQHF. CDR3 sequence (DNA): TGCGCCAGCAGCTTGGATGGACGGGAAAATCAGCCCCAGCATTTT.

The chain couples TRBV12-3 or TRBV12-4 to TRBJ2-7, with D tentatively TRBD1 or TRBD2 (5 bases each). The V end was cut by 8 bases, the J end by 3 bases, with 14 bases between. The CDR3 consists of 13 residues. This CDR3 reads CASGTPDLYEQYF. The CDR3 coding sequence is TGTGCCAGCGGGACGCCGGACCTCTACGAGCAGTACTTC.

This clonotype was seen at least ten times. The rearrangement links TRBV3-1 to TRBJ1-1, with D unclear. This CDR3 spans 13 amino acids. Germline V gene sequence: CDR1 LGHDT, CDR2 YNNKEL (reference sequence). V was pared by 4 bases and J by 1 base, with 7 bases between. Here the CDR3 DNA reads TGTGCCAGCAGCCTTACCGAGAACACTGAAGCTTTCTTT. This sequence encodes CASSLTENTEAFF.

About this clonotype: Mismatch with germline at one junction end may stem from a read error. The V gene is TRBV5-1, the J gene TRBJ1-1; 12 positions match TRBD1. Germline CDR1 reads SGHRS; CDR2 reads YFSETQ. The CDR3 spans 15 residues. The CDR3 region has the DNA TGCGCCAGCAGCTTCGCCACGGGACAGGGGGCTATCAGGGGTTTT. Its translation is CASSFATGQGAIRGF.

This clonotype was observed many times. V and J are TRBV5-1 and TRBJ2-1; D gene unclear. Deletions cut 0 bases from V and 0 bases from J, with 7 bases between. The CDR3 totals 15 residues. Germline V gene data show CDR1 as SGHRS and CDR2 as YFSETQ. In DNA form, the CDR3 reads TGCGCCAGCAGCTTGGCACAGAGCTCCTACAATGAGCAGTTCTTC. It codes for CASSLAQSSYNEQFF.

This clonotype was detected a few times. CDR3 in amino acids: CASSIGTGVWTQYF. In DNA, the CDR3 is TGTGCCAGTAGTATCGGGACGGGGGTTTGGACCCAGTACTTC. The V and J genes are TRBV19 and TRBJ2-5; D may be TRBD2 (6 bases). The CDR3 is made up of 14 amino acids. The V gene's germline CDR1 is LNHDA and CDR2 SQIVND (reference sequence). V lost 3 bases and J lost 7, with 15 bases in between. The full variable domain, rest sourced from reference TRBV19 and TRBJ2-5, is DGGITQSPKYLFRKEGQNVTLSCEQNLNHDAMYWYRQDPGQGLRLIYYSQIVNDFQKGDIAEGYSVSREKKESFPLTVTSAQKNPTAFYLCASSIGTGVWTQYFGPGTRLLVL.

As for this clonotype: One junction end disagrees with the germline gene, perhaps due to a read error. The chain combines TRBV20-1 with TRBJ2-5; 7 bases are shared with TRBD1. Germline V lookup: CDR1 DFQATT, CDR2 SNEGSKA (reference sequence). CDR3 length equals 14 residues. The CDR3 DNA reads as TGCAGTGCTAGCCGGACAGGAGGATCAGAGACCAAGTACTTC. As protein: CSASRTGGSETKYF.